Below, 18 T cell receptor beta chains from the same sample are listed, as sequenced in a study of PD-L1 blockade in urothelial cancer. Measured with immunoSEQ multiplex PCR; TCRdb has only the in-frame clones, and not every one. The sample has 100,000 to 150,000 clones, approximately 84% seen once; the top ten hold 3.2%. Time point defined: pretreatment peripheral blood. The source was PBMCs, collected around atezolizumab (anti-PD-L1) treatment. The receptor set was obtained from a man in his forties or fifties with urothelial cancer.

This clone was counted once. The chain couples TRBV7-9 to TRBJ2-1; 10 nucleotides line up with TRBD2. CDR3 size: 16 residues. V lost 5 bases and J lost 8; bases outside the gene matches: 12. The germline gives CDR1 SEHNR, CDR2 FQNEAQ (reference sequence). Here the CDR3 DNA reads TGTGCCAGCAGCCCCTTTCTAGCGGGAGAGGTCGATGAGCAGTTCTTC. It codes for CASSPFLAGEVDEQFF. The variable domain in full, with the rest retrieved from reference TRBV7-9 and TRBJ2-1, is DTGVSQNPRHKITKRGQNVTFRCDPISEHNRLYWYRQTLGQGPEFLTYFQNEAQLEKSRLLSDRFSAERPKGSFSTLEIQRTEQGDSAMYLCASSPFLAGEVDEQFFGPGTRLTVL.

This chain uses TRBV28 with TRBJ1-2; D gene ambiguous. CDR3 length equals 12 residues. The ends were cut back, 5 bases at V and 2 bases at J, with 6 bases in the middle. Germline-derived CDR1 and CDR2 are MDHEN and SYDVKM. CDR3 sequence: CASSAGNYGYTF. CDR3 DNA: TGTGCCAGCAGTGCAGGCAACTATGGCTACACCTTC.

Only one count was recorded for this clone. The CDR3 sequence: CASSPPGTANYGYTF. The CDR3 DNA reads TGTGCCAGCTCACCACCCGGGACAGCTAACTATGGCTACACCTTC. The chain links TRBV18 to TRBJ1-2, with TRBD1 matching 7 bases. The CDR3 extends over 15 amino acids. V was pared by 0 bases and J by 0 bases, with 1 base of the junction left unmatched. Germline-derived CDR1 and CDR2 are KGHSH and LQKENI.

This clone was observed once. The chain uses TRBV30 and TRBJ2-7; D is unclear. V gave up 0 bases and J gave up 6 bases, with 9 bases separating them. Germline CDR1 reads GTSNPN; CDR2 reads SVGIG (reference sequence). The length of the CDR3 is 12 residues. The CDR3 DNA reads TGTGCCTGGAGTGTACAGCTTTCCGAGCAGTACTTC. Translation: CAWSVQLSEQYF.

This chain uses TRBV11-3 with TRBJ2-3; TRBD2 matches at 11 bases. Trimming removed 5 bases from V and 3 bases from J; junction bases left unmatched: 13. In germline, CDR1 is SGHNT, CDR2 YENEEA. The CDR3 is made up of 18 amino acids. The CDR3 DNA follows: TGTGCCAGCAGCCGCGGATTAGCGGGAGGGCCGGGTACAGATACGCAGTATTTT. This translates into CASSRGLAGGPGTDTQYF.

The chain is built from TRBV6-1 and TRBJ1-5; D uncertain. CDR1 MNHNS and CDR2 SASEGT come from the germline V gene. The V end was cut by 7 bases, the J end by 3 bases, with 10 bases between. The CDR3 covers 13 residues. CDR3 residues: CASNLGLNQPQHF. The CDR3 DNA is TGTGCCAGCAACCTAGGCCTCAATCAGCCCCAGCATTTT.

This rearrangement joins TRBV28 to TRBJ2-7; TRBD2 matches at 9 bases. The V gene end was trimmed by 6 bases and the J gene end by 0 bases; junction bases not matched to a gene: 3. Per the germline V gene, CDR1 is MDHEN and CDR2 is SYDVKM. CDR3 length: 14 amino acids. CDR3 nucleotides: TGTGCCAGCAGGACTAGCGGAAGCTCCTACGAGCAGTACTTC. Translating it yields CASRTSGSSYEQYF.

This sequence joins TRBV11-1 and TRBJ1-2; TRBD1 matches 10 bases. The ends lost 5 bases at V and 4 bases at J; junction bases unmatched: 7. This CDR3 region has 15 residues. From germline, CDR1 is SGHAT and CDR2 FQDESV (reference sequence). CDR3 in amino acids: CASSLTGTGVYGYTF. The CDR3 region has the DNA TGTGCCAGCAGCCTAACCGGGACAGGGGTCTATGGCTACACCTTC. Using reference TRBV11-1 and TRBJ1-2 for the parts outside the CDR3, the full variable domain is EAEVAQSPRYKITEKSQAVAFWCDPISGHATLYWYRQILGQGPELLVQFQDESVVDDSQLPKDRFSAERLKGVDSTLKIQPAELGDSAMYLCASSLTGTGVYGYTFGSGTRLTVV.

The gene calls are TRBV7-8 and TRBJ2-7, with 9 bases fitting TRBD1. CDR3 length: 15 amino acids. J gave up 2 bases and V 5 bases, and 7 bases lay outside the gene matches. Germline CDR1 and CDR2: SGHVS and FQNEAQ. CDR3 nucleotides: TGTGCCAGCAGCGATAAGGGACAGGGACCCTACGAGCAGTACTTC. Protein: CASSDKGQGPYEQYF.

The chain has TRBV5-1 and TRBJ2-7; D perhaps matches TRBD2 (7 bases). From germline, CDR1 is SGHRS and CDR2 YFSETQ. V lost 4 bases and J lost 0, with 17 bases in between. The length of the CDR3 is 16 residues. CDR3 bases: TGCGCCAGCAGCCGAGGGGGGGACGGCTACTCCTACGAGCAGTACTTC. Translated: CASSRGGDGYSYEQYF.

The V call is TRBV28, the J call TRBJ2-7; 8 bases line up with TRBD2. CDR1 and CDR2 (germline): MDHEN, SYDVKM. With 6 bases clipped from V and 2 bases from J, the junction kept 6 bases outside the gene matches. The CDR3 is 14 residues long. The CDR3 DNA is TGTGCCAGCAGCCGGGGGGGCAGCACCTACGAGCAGTACTTC. Translation: CASSRGGSTYEQYF.

This sequence joins TRBV18 and TRBJ2-7; TRBD1 matches 7 bases. Germline CDR1 is KGHSH and CDR2 is LQKENI. The CDR3 sequence is 14 residues long. The V gene end was trimmed by 2 bases and the J gene end by 2 bases; junction bases not matched to a gene: 3. The CDR3 DNA follows: TGTGCCAGCTCACCAACCGGACAGGCCTACGAGCAGTACTTC. Protein: CASSPTGQAYEQYF.

The chain links TRBV10-2 to TRBJ2-2, with TRBD2 as a possible D gene (5 bases). The V and J ends lost 3 bases and 7 bases respectively, with 18 bases between them. Germline assignment: CDR1 WSHSY and CDR2 SAAADI. This CDR3 has 16 residues. CDR3 residues: CASSDLRVRSGGELFF. The CDR3 bases are TGCGCCAGCAGTGATCTCCGCGTAAGGAGCGGCGGGGAGCTGTTTTTT.

The chain links TRBV19 to TRBJ2-1; TRBD2 aligns across 10 bases. Looked up from germline, CDR1 is LNHDA and CDR2 is SQIVND (reference sequence). The ends lost 3 bases at V and 9 bases at J; junction bases unmatched: 14. The CDR3 extends over 17 amino acids. CDR3 DNA: TGTGCCAGTAGTATTCGTCGGCGGACTAGCGGTCTCTTTGAGCAGTTCTTC. Its protein product is CASSIRRRTSGLFEQFF.

This chain connects TRBV2 to TRBJ2-7; 7 bases map to TRBD2. From germline, CDR1 is SNHLY and CDR2 FYNNEI. Trimming cost V 6 bases and J 2 bases; bases outside gene matches: 4. This CDR3 spans 13 amino acids. In nucleotides, the CDR3 is TGTGCCAGCAGCGAGACTAGCCCCTACGAGCAGTACTTC. As protein: CASSETSPYEQYF.

The chain employs TRBV7-9 and TRBJ2-1; D call uncertain. The V end lost 0 bases, the J end lost 10 bases, and 13 bases lay between the germline ends. Germline V CDR1 and CDR2: SEHNR, FQNEAQ (reference sequence). CDR3 length equals 14 residues. The CDR3 loop reads CASSLAASTPEQFF. The CDR3 DNA follows: TGTGCCAGCAGCTTAGCGGCCTCCACCCCCGAGCAGTTCTTC.

The gene calls are TRBV5-1 and TRBJ1-2, with 7 bases identical to TRBD1. CDR1 and CDR2 from the germline V gene are SGHRS and YFSETQ. The CDR3 has 12 residues. V shed 5 bases, J shed 4 bases, and the junction held 2 bases outside the gene matches. CDR3 coding DNA: TGCGCCAGCAGACGGGACAGCTATGGCTACACCTTC. The encoded protein is CASRRDSYGYTF.

The CDR3 bases are TGCGCCAGCCATCAGGACAGCGAGCGGGAGGATACAGATACGCAGTATTTT. Its protein product is CASHQDSEREDTDTQYF. The gene calls are TRBV23-1 and TRBJ2-3; 9 positions match TRBD2. TRBV23-1 is labeled an ORF, and its function is uncertain. This CDR3 spans 17 amino acids. The V gene end was trimmed by 8 bases and the J gene end by 3 bases; junction bases not matched to a gene: 15.